The clone carrying this TCR beta chain has a count of ten or more. Its antigen remains unknown. These data belong to a study of Graves' ophthalmopathy and Graves' hyperthyroidism. General observations from the study: The authors also found most expanded thyroid clonotypes above 0.001 frequency in blood.

Researchers took RNA transcripts and amplified TCR beta CDR3 regions from them. HTBI-primed first-round RT-PCR preceded second-round multiplex PCR. MiXCR, run by TCRdb on the multiplex PCR reads, gives a single entry per CDR3 protein. The table includes a few hundred thousand distinct CDR3 sequences, under 45% detected once. There are 12 residues in the CDR3. Germline-derived CDR1 and CDR2 are SEHNR and FQNEAQ (reference sequence). The source is an adult man with Graves' hyperthyroidism. V usage is TRBV7-9 and J usage is TRBJ2-7, with a tentative D call TRBD2 (6 bases). Material: peripheral blood or thyroid tissue (not recorded which). The CDR3 bases are TGTGTCGGGGCGGGGACCTTCAACGAGCAGTACTTC. This translates into CVGAGTFNEQYF.